One and the same sample provided the 21 T cell receptor beta chains below, sequenced in a study of cytomegalovirus exposure and HLA in healthy donors. The primer mix had 60 Vbeta and 13 Jbeta primers. Repertoires were generated with immunoSEQ multiplex PCR, while TCRdb's copy carries only in-frame clones and drops some. Among nearly 110,000 clones, more than 65% were seen once, and the ten largest hold approximately 4.5%. The sequenced sample was PBMCs. The receptors stem from a male donor in good health and CMV-seronegative.

V usage is TRBV7-9 and J usage is TRBJ2-7, with D tentatively TRBD2 (5 bases). The CDR3 has 14 amino acids. V was trimmed by 5 bases and J by 3 bases, leaving 14 bases between them. From germline, CDR1 is SEHNR and CDR2 FQNEAQ (reference sequence). As DNA, the CDR3 is TGTGCCAGCAGCCCCCCTAGCTCGAACTACGAGCAGTACTTC. It specifies CASSPPSSNYEQYF.

The chain has TRBV27 and TRBJ2-2; perhaps TRBD2 as D (6 bases). Germline V gives CDR1 MNHEY, CDR2 SMNVEV (reference sequence). The CDR3 loop spans 15 amino acids. V lost 5 bases to trimming and J lost 0 bases, with 10 bases between them. CDR3 DNA: TGTGCCAGCAGTCCGGGGGTAGCGAACACCGGGGAGCTGTTTTTT. Protein sequence: CASSPGVANTGELFF.

V is TRBV27 and J is TRBJ2-1; 7 bases align to TRBD1. Per germline, CDR1 MNHEY and CDR2 SMNVEV (reference sequence). Losses at the gene ends were 6 bases for V and 2 bases for J; bases not matched to a gene: 7. The CDR3 runs to 15 residues. The CDR3 here is CASSELTGAYNEQFF. The CDR3 DNA follows: TGTGCCAGCAGCGAATTAACAGGGGCCTACAATGAGCAGTTCTTC.

The rearrangement joins TRBV13 to TRBJ2-3; D possibly corresponds to TRBD1 (5 bases). The CDR3 spans 12 residues. Trimming took off 2 bases at V and 11 bases at J, with 11 bases between the two ends. Germline V lookup: CDR1 PRHDT, CDR2 FYEKMQ (reference sequence). The CDR3 sequence is CASSLFRGWQYF. The DNA of the CDR3 is TGTGCCAGCAGCTTATTTAGGGGATGGCAGTATTTT.

The rearrangement joins TRBV4-1 to TRBJ2-7; 7 bases align to TRBD1. The germline gives CDR1 MGHRA, CDR2 YSYEKL. V dropped 6 bases and J dropped 3; count of bases not matched to a gene: 5. The length of the CDR3 is 13 residues. Here the CDR3 reads CASSPRDSYEQYF. The CDR3 nucleotides are TGCGCCAGCAGTCCTCGGGACAGCTACGAGCAGTACTTC.

For the CDR3, the DNA is TGTGCCTGGTCCCCGGGACTAGGGAATGAGCAGTTCTTC. Its protein product is CAWSPGLGNEQFF. This chain links TRBV30 with TRBJ2-1, with 8 positions matching TRBD2. V trimming: 5 bases; J trimming: 7 bases; junction bases outside the gene matches: 7. CDR3 length equals 13 residues. Germline CDR1 reads GTSNPN; CDR2 reads SVGIG (reference sequence).

The CDR3: CASTAGGPGNTIYF. As DNA, the CDR3 is TGTGCCAGCACCGCAGGGGGGCCTGGAAACACCATATATTTT. This chain joins TRBV7-8 and TRBJ1-3; 7 nucleotides line up with TRBD1. Germline values: CDR1 SGHVS, CDR2 FQNEAQ. The CDR3 sequence is 14 residues long. The V segment lost 7 bases and the J segment 2 bases; nucleotides outside the gene matches: 5.

This clone appeared a few times. For the CDR3, the DNA is TGTGCCACCAGCAGAGATTTGGGCATCTACGAGCAGTACTTC. Its protein product is CATSRDLGIYEQYF. The rearrangement joins TRBV15 to TRBJ2-7, with D hard to call. CDR1 LNHNV and CDR2 YYDKDF come from the germline V gene (reference sequence). There are 14 residues in the CDR3. Trimming cost V 0 bases and J 3 bases, with 9 bases left between them.

In its sample, this clone was seen a few times. CDR3: CASSSSDSYEQYF. In nucleotides, the CDR3 is TGTGCCAGCAGCTCTAGCGACTCCTACGAGCAGTACTTC. This chain links TRBV7-9 with TRBJ2-7, with D possibly being TRBD2 (6 bases). The CDR3 runs to 13 residues. The germline V and J ends were trimmed by 4 bases and 0 bases, with 7 bases remaining between them. Germline-derived CDR1 and CDR2 are SEHNR and FQNEAQ (reference sequence).

This clone was counted only a few times. This chain links TRBV18 with TRBJ2-3; 10 nucleotides match TRBD1. The length of the CDR3 is 16 residues. J gave up 4 bases and V 6 bases, and 10 bases lay outside the gene matches. From germline, CDR1 is KGHSH and CDR2 LQKENI. CDR3 in DNA: TGTGCCAGCTCGTCGGGGACAGGGGTTGGGCCAGATACGCAGTATTTT. Amino acids: CASSSGTGVGPDTQYF.

This clone has a single count. The V gene is TRBV29-1, the J gene TRBJ2-1, with D uncertain. Deletions cut 5 bases from V and 3 bases from J, with 11 bases between. CDR1 and CDR2 from the germline V gene are SQVTM and ANQGSEA. This CDR3 has 13 residues. CDR3: CSVSWRSYNEQFF. For the CDR3, the DNA is TGCAGCGTTTCCTGGCGGAGCTACAATGAGCAGTTCTTC.

J is TRBJ2-2 and V is TRBV7-2; TRBD2 matches 9 bases. The V segment lost 1 base and the J segment 2 bases; nucleotides outside the gene matches: 2. Germline V lookup: CDR1 SGHTA, CDR2 FQGNSA. This CDR3 is 16 amino acids long. The CDR3 loop is CASSLGLAVNTGELFF. In DNA form, the CDR3 reads TGTGCCAGCAGCTTAGGACTAGCGGTAAACACCGGGGAGCTGTTTTTT. The variable domain in full, completed from reference TRBV7-2 and TRBJ2-2, reads GAGVSQSPSNKVTEKGKDVELRCDPISGHTALYWYRQSLGQGLEFLIYFQGNSAPDKSGLPSDRFSAERTGGSVSTLTIQRTQQEDSAVYLCASSLGLAVNTGELFFGEGSRLTVL.

This chain links TRBV30 with TRBJ1-5; 10 positions agree with TRBD1. Germline V lookup: CDR1 GTSNPN, CDR2 SVGIG (reference sequence). The junction had 5 bases not matched to a gene; V was cut back by 1 base and J by 5 bases. CDR3 length equals 15 residues. The CDR3 coding sequence is TGTGCCTGGAGTGAGGGACAGGGGAGGGATCAGCCCCAGCATTTT. Protein: CAWSEGQGRDQPQHF. The full variable domain, in which reference TRBV30 and TRBJ1-5 provide the parts outside the CDR3, is SQTIHQWPATLVQPVGSPLSLECTVEGTSNPNLYWYRQAAGRGLQLLFYSVGIGQISSEVPQNLSASRPQDRQFILSSKKLLLSDSGFYLCAWSEGQGRDQPQHFGDGTRLSIL.

The chain links TRBV7-8 to TRBJ2-7, with TRBD1 matching over 8 bases. Germline CDR1 and CDR2: SGHVS and FQNEAQ. The CDR3 is 15 amino acids. V dropped 1 base and J dropped 1; count of bases not matched to a gene: 3. In nucleotides, the CDR3 is TGTGCCAGCAGCTTAGGGACAGGGTCGTCCTACGAGCAGTACTTC. Protein: CASSLGTGSSYEQYF.

The chain recombines TRBV7-2 with TRBJ2-2, with 7 bases lining up with TRBD2. The CDR3 sequence is 14 residues long. CDR1 is SGHTA, CDR2 FQGNSA, per germline. J was trimmed by 7 bases and V by 2 bases; bases with no gene match: 4. CDR3 residues: CASSLTSVGGELFF. The CDR3 nucleotides read TGTGCCAGCAGCTTAACTAGCGTTGGCGGGGAGCTGTTTTTT.

The chain joins TRBV30 to TRBJ2-2; tentatively, D is TRBD1 (5 bases). Per the germline V gene, CDR1 is GTSNPN and CDR2 is SVGIG (reference sequence). The V and J ends lost 0 bases and 5 bases respectively, with 13 bases between them. This CDR3 is built from 15 residues. This CDR3 is CAWSVGQGWTGELFF. CDR3 DNA: TGTGCCTGGAGTGTAGGGCAGGGCTGGACCGGGGAGCTGTTTTTT. The full variable domain, completed using reference TRBV30 and TRBJ2-2, is SQTIHQWPATLVQPVGSPLSLECTVEGTSNPNLYWYRQAAGRGLQLLFYSVGIGQISSEVPQNLSASRPQDRQFILSSKKLLLSDSGFYLCAWSVGQGWTGELFFGEGSRLTVL.

This chain uses TRBV5-1 with TRBJ2-1; 13 positions match TRBD2. The CDR3 contains 18 residues. V shed 4 bases and J 1 base; nucleotides not matched to a gene: 8. Per germline, CDR1 SGHRS and CDR2 YFSETQ. The CDR3 loop is CASSRWTSGSKSYNEQFF. The CDR3, as DNA: TGCGCCAGCAGCCGGTGGACTAGCGGGAGCAAGTCCTACAATGAGCAGTTCTTC.

The V call is TRBV5-8, the J call TRBJ1-2; tentative D call: TRBD1 (5 bases). CDR1 is SGHTS and CDR2 is YDEGEE in the germline V gene. This CDR3 contains 15 residues. V was clipped by 1 base and J by 3 bases, with 13 bases between them. The CDR3 spells CASSLSWLQDYGYTF. The CDR3 nucleotides read TGTGCCAGCAGCTTGAGTTGGCTACAGGACTATGGCTACACCTTC. Together with reference TRBV5-8 and TRBJ1-2, the CDR3 gives the full variable domain: EAGVTQSPTHLIKTRGQQATLRCSPISGHTSVYWYQQALGLGLQFLLWYDEGEERNRGNFPPRFSGRQFPNYSSELNVNALELEDSALYLCASSLSWLQDYGYTFGSGTRLTVV.

The chain carries TRBV28 and TRBJ2-7, with D maybe TRBD2 (6 bases). The V gene's germline CDR1 is MDHEN and CDR2 SYDVKM. The CDR3 is made up of 14 amino acids. Trimming left V 2 bases short and J 0 bases short, with 8 bases between. Written as DNA, the CDR3 is TGTGCCAGCAGTTTAGGGGGGTCCTCCTACGAGCAGTACTTC. This translates into CASSLGGSSYEQYF.

This clone was observed a single time. This chain links TRBV5-4 with TRBJ2-3; unclear D gene. V was trimmed by 2 bases and J by 0 bases, leaving 13 bases between them. Germline lookup yields CDR1 SGHNT and CDR2 YYREEE (reference sequence). This CDR3 is built from 16 residues. This CDR3 reads CASSLGGKASTDTQYF. The CDR3 DNA reads as TGTGCCAGCAGCTTAGGCGGCAAAGCTAGCACAGATACGCAGTATTTT.

The chain joins TRBV11-2 to TRBJ2-7; 11 positions agree with TRBD2. Germline CDR1 reads SGHAT; CDR2 reads FQNNGV. V shed 4 bases, J shed 5 bases, and the junction held 7 bases outside the gene matches. CDR3 length: 15 amino acids. The CDR3 is CASSYIAGGPNEQYF. DNA of the CDR3: TGTGCCAGCAGCTACATAGCGGGAGGGCCAAACGAGCAGTACTTC.